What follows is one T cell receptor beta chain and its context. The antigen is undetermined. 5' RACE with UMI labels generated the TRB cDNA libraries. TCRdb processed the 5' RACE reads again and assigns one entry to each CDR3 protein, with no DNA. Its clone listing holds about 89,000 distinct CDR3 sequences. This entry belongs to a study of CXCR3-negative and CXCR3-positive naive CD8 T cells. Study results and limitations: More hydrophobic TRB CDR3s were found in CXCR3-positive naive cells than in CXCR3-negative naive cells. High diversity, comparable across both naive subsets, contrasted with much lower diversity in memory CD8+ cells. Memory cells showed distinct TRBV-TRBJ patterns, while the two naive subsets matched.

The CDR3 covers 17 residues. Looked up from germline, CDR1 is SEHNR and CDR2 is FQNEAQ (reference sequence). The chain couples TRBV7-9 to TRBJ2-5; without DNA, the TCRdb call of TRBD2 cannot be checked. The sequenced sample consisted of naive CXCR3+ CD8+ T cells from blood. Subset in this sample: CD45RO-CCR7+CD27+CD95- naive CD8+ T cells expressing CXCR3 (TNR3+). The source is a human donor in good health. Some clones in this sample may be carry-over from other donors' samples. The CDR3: CASSPARGRELKETQYF.